This TCR beta chain appears in the sequencing data of a study of cytomegalovirus exposure and HLA in healthy donors. Looking at the study overall: In an earlier analysis, around 100 million unique TCR beta sequences were found from some 180 million T cells.

Germline V lookup: CDR1 MNHEY, CDR2 SVGAGI. The length of the CDR3 is 11 residues. Donors were nominally healthy when sampled, though unrecorded immune exposures were likely. This clone was detected only once. Its specificity is unknown. At one end, the junction sequence differs from germline, possibly due to a read error. Vbeta (60) and Jbeta (13) primers were used in the PCR. Sequenced by immunoSEQ multiplex PCR; TCRdb stores in-frame clones only, minus some. The table shows over 110,000 clones, with over 75% occurring only once. Broader study findings: Certain sequence variants were highly shared and formed a cluster, and this cluster was likely a sequencing artifact.

The rearrangement uses TRBV6-5 and TRBJ1-1; D is ambiguous. The origin of this receptor is a male donor in good health and CMV-seronegative. Material: PBMCs. This chain's CDR3 is CASRNAPPLAF. The CDR3 DNA follows: TGTGCCAGCAGGAATGCTCCCCCCCTGGCCTTT.